This TCR beta chain is from a study of cytomegalovirus exposure and HLA in healthy donors. This CDR3 comprises 14 residues. Trimming stripped 1 base from V and 1 base from J, with 6 bases between. Germline CDR1 reads SGHRS; CDR2 reads YFSETQ. PCR primers comprised 60 Vbeta and 13 Jbeta primers. Sequenced by immunoSEQ multiplex PCR; TCRdb stores in-frame clones only, minus some. Here the sample spans around 150,000 clones, about 80% being singletons. The genes are TRBV5-1 and TRBJ2-4, with D possibly TRBD1 on 5 matching bases. The clonotype originates from a woman in her thirties or forties in good health and CMV-seronegative. The source material was PBMCs. DNA of the CDR3: TGCGCCAGCAGCTTGAAGGGGGCCAAAAACATTCAGTACTTC. Its protein product is CASSLKGAKNIQYF.